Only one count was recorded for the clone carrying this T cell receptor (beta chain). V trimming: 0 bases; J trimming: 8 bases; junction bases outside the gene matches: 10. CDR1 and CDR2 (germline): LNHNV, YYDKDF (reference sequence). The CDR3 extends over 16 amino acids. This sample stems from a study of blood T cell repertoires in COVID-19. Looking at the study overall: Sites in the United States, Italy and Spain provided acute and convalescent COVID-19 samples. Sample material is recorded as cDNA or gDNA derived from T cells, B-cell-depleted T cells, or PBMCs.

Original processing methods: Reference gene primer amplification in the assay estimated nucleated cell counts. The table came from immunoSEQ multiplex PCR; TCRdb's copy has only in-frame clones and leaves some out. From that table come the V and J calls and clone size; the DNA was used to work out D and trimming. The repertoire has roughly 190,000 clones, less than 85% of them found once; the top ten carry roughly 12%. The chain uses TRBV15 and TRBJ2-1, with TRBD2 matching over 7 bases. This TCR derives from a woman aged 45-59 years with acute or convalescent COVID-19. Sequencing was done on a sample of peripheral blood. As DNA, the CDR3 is TGTGCCACCAGCAGAGATCTAGCGGACCCTGTTGATGAGCAGTTCTTC. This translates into CATSRDLADPVDEQFF.